Listed below are T cell receptor beta chains from one sample, sequenced in a study of Graves' ophthalmopathy and Graves' hyperthyroidism. Each CDR3 protein is one row after TCRdb ran MiXCR on the multiplex PCR reads. The sample lists approximately 210,000 distinct CDR3 sequences, roughly 29% seen once, with about 8.2% in the top ten. Sequences were obtained from peripheral blood. These TCRs come from a man between 50 and 59 years old with Graves' ophthalmopathy. CDR3s include the opening cysteine and the closing phenylalanine or tryptophan. Each record gives: V gene, J gene, clone size, CDR3 protein. Size is omitted from some rows. Given values are once, few, many or a class for expanded clones.

V gene: TRBV6-2/TRBV6-3
J gene: TRBJ1-1
clone size: -
CDR3 protein: CASSYSSWSEAFF

V gene: TRBV6-1
J gene: TRBJ1-1
clone size: -
CDR3 protein: CASSETVSTEAFF

V gene: TRBV28
J gene: TRBJ2-7
clone size: -
CDR3 protein: CASSYSLTSGSYEQYF

V gene: TRBV30
J gene: TRBJ2-5
clone size: -
CDR3 protein: CAWTGSSYQETQYF

V gene: TRBV6-2/TRBV6-3
J gene: TRBJ1-5
clone size: many
CDR3 protein: CASSYHRTLPQHF

V gene: TRBV19
J gene: TRBJ1-1
clone size: -
CDR3 protein: CASSDGTLATEAFF

V gene: TRBV7-8
J gene: TRBJ1-1
clone size: -
CDR3 protein: CASSLAYKRTEAFF

V gene: TRBV6-1
J gene: TRBJ2-7
clone size: many
CDR3 protein: CASSPGQGASYEQYF

V gene: TRBV29-1
J gene: TRBJ2-5
clone size: many
CDR3 protein: CSVETRGEAETQYF

V gene: TRBV6-2/TRBV6-3
J gene: TRBJ1-2
clone size: -
CDR3 protein: CASSHPPGATNYGYTF

V gene: TRBV5-1
J gene: TRBJ2-7
clone size: few
CDR3 protein: CASSSRTSGNYEQYF

V gene: TRBV12-3/TRBV12-4
J gene: TRBJ1-6
clone size: many
CDR3 protein: CASSLGQGDNSPLHF

V gene: TRBV20-1
J gene: TRBJ2-3
clone size: many
CDR3 protein: CSANAFLPGQGPDTQYF

V gene: TRBV28
J gene: TRBJ1-6
clone size: many
CDR3 protein: CASSPPDVNSPLHF

V gene: TRBV6-1
J gene: TRBJ2-7
clone size: few
CDR3 protein: CASSEWGLSYEQYF

V gene: TRBV11-2
J gene: TRBJ1-1
clone size: many
CDR3 protein: CASSEGVATEAFF

V gene: TRBV27
J gene: TRBJ1-2
clone size: -
CDR3 protein: CASSSDRGRSGYTF

V gene: TRBV5-6
J gene: TRBJ2-7
clone size: many
CDR3 protein: CASSFPLIPVEQYF

V gene: TRBV6-2/TRBV6-3
J gene: TRBJ1-1
clone size: few
CDR3 protein: CASSYSDGKAGQGGRAFF

V gene: TRBV12-3/TRBV12-4
J gene: TRBJ1-3
clone size: -
CDR3 protein: CASSFTPNSGNTIYF

V gene: TRBV6-1
J gene: TRBJ2-5
clone size: -
CDR3 protein: CASRFPSGGRQETQYF

V gene: TRBV30
J gene: TRBJ1-5
clone size: many
CDR3 protein: CAWSVWVGQPQHF

V gene: TRBV18
J gene: TRBJ1-2
clone size: many
CDR3 protein: CASSPRADSNYGYTF

V gene: TRBV7-3
J gene: TRBJ2-5
clone size: -
CDR3 protein: CASSPNRVETQYF

V gene: TRBV6-5
J gene: TRBJ2-7
clone size: many
CDR3 protein: CASSGYGTGRREQYF

V gene: TRBV28
J gene: TRBJ2-7
clone size: few
CDR3 protein: CASSRDTSYEQYF

V gene: TRBV4-3
J gene: TRBJ2-5
clone size: -
CDR3 protein: CASSQGDGTRGATQYF

V gene: TRBV30
J gene: TRBJ2-7
clone size: few
CDR3 protein: CAWSAGLAGREQYF

V gene: TRBV13
J gene: TRBJ2-5
clone size: many
CDR3 protein: CASSPLGGGETQYF

V gene: TRBV28
J gene: TRBJ2-7
clone size: many
CDR3 protein: CASGRLGYEQYF

V gene: TRBV6-5
J gene: TRBJ2-4
clone size: many
CDR3 protein: CASSYPTNVLGKNIQYF

V gene: TRBV28
J gene: TRBJ1-1
clone size: -
CDR3 protein: CASSPVKQGVYTEAFF

V gene: TRBV28
J gene: TRBJ1-2
clone size: -
CDR3 protein: CASTTHGTDYGYTF

V gene: TRBV24-1
J gene: TRBJ2-5
clone size: many
CDR3 protein: CATSDNGATEETQYF

V gene: TRBV28
J gene: TRBJ1-1
clone size: -
CDR3 protein: CASRRRVRVDIGNTEAFF

V gene: TRBV5-1
J gene: TRBJ1-2
clone size: -
CDR3 protein: CASSLDLTGGVRYGYTF

V gene: TRBV6-5
J gene: TRBJ2-7
clone size: many
CDR3 protein: CASNKPDREDEQYF

V gene: TRBV28
J gene: TRBJ2-7
clone size: many
CDR3 protein: CASSPGTSGRTHEQYF

V gene: TRBV18
J gene: TRBJ1-2
clone size: many
CDR3 protein: CASSPGQGGGYTF

V gene: TRBV6-2/TRBV6-3
J gene: TRBJ2-5
clone size: once
CDR3 protein: CASTSGEAETQYF

V gene: TRBV7-2
J gene: TRBJ2-5
clone size: many
CDR3 protein: CASSFGTAQETQYF

V gene: TRBV9
J gene: TRBJ2-5
clone size: many
CDR3 protein: CASSRAGLSAQYF

V gene: TRBV6-4
J gene: TRBJ1-5
clone size: -
CDR3 protein: CASSPQGGSQHF

V gene: TRBV20-1
J gene: TRBJ1-6
clone size: many
CDR3 protein: CSAESNRPYNSPLHF

V gene: TRBV7-2
J gene: TRBJ2-5
clone size: -
CDR3 protein: CASRSTAGIETQYF

V gene: TRBV30
J gene: TRBJ1-5
clone size: many
CDR3 protein: CAWSRTGGREPQHF

V gene: TRBV18
J gene: TRBJ1-1
clone size: -
CDR3 protein: CASSLETGEYTEAFF

V gene: TRBV7-2
J gene: TRBJ2-7
clone size: few
CDR3 protein: CASSLEQGNYEQYF

V gene: TRBV12-3/TRBV12-4
J gene: TRBJ1-1
clone size: many
CDR3 protein: CASSYKQGNTEAFF

V gene: TRBV28
J gene: TRBJ2-6
clone size: -
CDR3 protein: CASRKISGANVLTF

V gene: TRBV7-9
J gene: TRBJ1-1
clone size: many
CDR3 protein: CASSLADHEGAFF

V gene: TRBV12-3/TRBV12-4
J gene: TRBJ1-2
clone size: -
CDR3 protein: CASSLEGGKRGYTF

V gene: TRBV28
J gene: TRBJ2-7
clone size: -
CDR3 protein: CASSLFFYEQYF

V gene: TRBV9
J gene: TRBJ2-7
clone size: many
CDR3 protein: CASSVDTAGAYEQYF

V gene: TRBV7-8
J gene: TRBJ1-1
clone size: -
CDR3 protein: CASSWLARGSTEAFF